This T cell receptor (beta chain) was identified during a study of blood T cell repertoires in COVID-19. Study overall: Sites in the United States, Italy and Spain provided acute and convalescent COVID-19 samples.

The length of the CDR3 is 16 residues. V was pared by 5 bases and J by 2 bases, with 8 bases of the junction left unmatched. CDR1 LNHDA and CDR2 SQIVND come from the germline V gene (reference sequence). The assay was immunoSEQ multiplex PCR, and TCRdb's table has in-frame clones only and misses some. The sample lists 160,000 or so clones, roughly 88% seen once, with roughly 2.3% in the top ten. Sequences were obtained from peripheral blood. The sequence came from a young man with acute or convalescent COVID-19. The V call is TRBV19, the J call TRBJ2-1; 8 nucleotides match TRBD1. In nucleotides, the CDR3 is TGTGCCAGTAGTTCGCGGACAGGGTTAACCTACAATGAGCAGTTCTTC. It encodes CASSSRTGLTYNEQFF.